This is a list of T cell receptor beta chains from one sample in a study of control samples from healthy donors and cancer patients. Clones were sequenced by immunoSEQ multiplex PCR, and TCRdb holds only the in-frame ones, with some missing. The sample includes over 15,000 clones, around 84% of them seen just once. Sequencing used PBMCs. Source of these receptors: an older woman with colorectal cancer. Each CDR3 is given with its conserved first and last residue. D genes are given only for firm matches.

d_call j_call v_call cdr3_aa
TRBD1 TRBJ2-7 TRBV7-9 CASRGTGDYEQYF
. TRBJ1-3 TRBV3-1/TRBV3-2 CASSQGVGNTIYF
. TRBJ2-4 TRBV16 CASSPLDSLAKNIQYF
. TRBJ2-7 TRBV20-1 CSASSSYEQYF
. TRBJ2-3 TRBV4-1 CASSQDGTDTQYF
. TRBJ1-3 TRBV19 CASKLGDSGNTIYF
. TRBJ1-2 TRBV24-1 CATSDLGRTSYTF
. TRBJ2-5 TRBV7-3 CASSFGTGYETQYF
. TRBJ2-7 TRBV14 CASSQDLGALPYEQYF
. TRBJ2-1 TRBV12-3/TRBV12-4 CASRLDIREQFF
TRBD1 TRBJ1-1 TRBV9 CASSAGTGTAEAFF
. TRBJ1-2 TRBV6-1 CASSESRRAHGYTF
TRBD1 TRBJ2-6 TRBV2 CASSLSGQGATKPGRSGANVLTF
TRBD1 TRBJ1-2 TRBV12-3/TRBV12-4 CASSLPTGGGYTF
TRBD2 TRBJ2-1 TRBV7-2 CASIQGLAGAGEQFF
. TRBJ2-7 TRBV6-1 CASIPPEGPYEQYF
. TRBJ1-1 TRBV5-4 CASSFPDRANTEAFF
. TRBJ2-7 TRBV14 CASSQAGIAYEQYF
. TRBJ2-5 TRBV21-1 CASSSLSGADPEQETQYF
. TRBJ1-5 TRBV30 CAWSEGGQPQHF
TRBD1 TRBJ2-2 TRBV12-5 CASGSRTGGTGELFF
. TRBJ2-2 TRBV7-9 CASSLARAYTGELFF
. TRBJ2-5 TRBV7-7 CASSAIPKETQYF
. TRBJ2-7 TRBV12-3/TRBV12-4 CASSLFGYEQYF
. TRBJ2-7 TRBV5-1 CASSLVGSYEQYF
. TRBJ2-7 TRBV12-5 CASGFLGTSSSYEQYF
. TRBJ2-5 TRBV5-6 CASSLALGRTETQYF
TRBD1 TRBJ2-3 TRBV5-1 CASSPAGQGAGDTQYF
. TRBJ1-4 TRBV6-1 CASSEFDRVNEKLFF
. TRBJ1-2 TRBV6-5 CASRGLGSYTF
TRBD1 TRBJ1-5 TRBV18 CASSRRTGENSNQPQHF
. TRBJ2-3 TRBV20-1 CSASFGGPKTDTQYF
TRBD2 TRBJ2-7 TRBV11-2 CASSLGAGNHEQYF
TRBD2 TRBJ2-3 TRBV9 CASSVGSGGRSPDTQYF
. TRBJ2-7 TRBV7-6 CASSYSTTGSYEQYF
. TRBJ1-3 TRBV18 CASSPRTEGNTIYF
. TRBJ2-1 TRBV10-3 CAISGGVYNEQFF
. TRBJ2-7 TRBV29-1 CSVDAGSDEQYF
TRBD2 TRBJ2-7 TRBV9 CASSVAVAGAYEQYF
. TRBJ1-3 TRBV6-1 CASSEAGGTGNTIYF
. TRBJ2-7 TRBV11-2 CASSTSGNTYEQYF
. TRBJ1-1 TRBV6-6 CASSYPNQGHTEAFF
. TRBJ1-1 TRBV2 CASARDARNTEAFF
TRBD1 TRBJ2-7 TRBV19 CASSTWTGDYEQYF
. TRBJ1-6 TRBV12-3/TRBV12-4 CASSSLGSPLHF
. TRBJ1-6 TRBV19 CASSIEPDLTPLHF